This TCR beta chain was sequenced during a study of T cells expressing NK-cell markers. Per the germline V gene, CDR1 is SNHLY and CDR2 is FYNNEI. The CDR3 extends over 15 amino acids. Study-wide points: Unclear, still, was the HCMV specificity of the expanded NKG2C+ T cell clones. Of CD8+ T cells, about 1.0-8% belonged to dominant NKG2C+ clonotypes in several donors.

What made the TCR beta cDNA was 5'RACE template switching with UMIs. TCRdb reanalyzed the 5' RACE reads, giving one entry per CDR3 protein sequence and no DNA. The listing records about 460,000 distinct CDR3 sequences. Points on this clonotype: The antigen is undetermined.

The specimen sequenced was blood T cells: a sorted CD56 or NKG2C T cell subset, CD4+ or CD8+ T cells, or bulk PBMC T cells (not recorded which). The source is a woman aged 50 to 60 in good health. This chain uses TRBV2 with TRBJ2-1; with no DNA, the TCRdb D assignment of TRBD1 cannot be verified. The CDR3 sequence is CASRRLTGDYNEQFF.